This passage covers 15 T cell receptor beta chains from one sample sequenced in a study of identifying expanded T cells in peripheral blood. Measured with immunoSEQ multiplex PCR; TCRdb has only the in-frame clones, and not every one. The top ten clones hold around a fifth of a sample with tens of thousands of clones, less than 90% of them seen once. The sequenced sample consisted of blood. Receptors were obtained from a person aged 18-70 years in good health.

The CDR3 protein is CASSSRGGTYEQYF. The CDR3 DNA sequence: TGTGCCAGCAGTTCCCGTGGTGGCACCTACGAGCAGTACTTC. This chain links TRBV6-5 with TRBJ2-7, with no clear D. V dropped 4 bases and J dropped 2 bases, with 12 bases sitting between them. Germline V gives CDR1 MNHEY, CDR2 SVGAGI. The CDR3 sequence is 14 residues long.

The gene calls are TRBV5-6 and TRBJ2-1; either TRBD1 or TRBD2 may fit D (5 bases each). The CDR3 spans 13 residues. Germline V gene lookup returns CDR1 SGHDT and CDR2 YYEEEE. V gave up 0 bases and J gave up 9 bases, with 10 bases separating them. CDR3 sequence reads: CASSLEGSAEQFF. CDR3 bases: TGTGCCAGCAGCTTGGAGGGGAGCGCTGAGCAGTTCTTC.

Regarding this clone: At one boundary the junction diverges from the germline segment, which might be a read error. The chain is built from TRBV7-3 and TRBJ2-7; D unclear. Germline values: CDR1 SGHTA, CDR2 FQGTGA. The CDR3 extends over 13 amino acids. CDR3 in amino acids: CASSLRFSDEQYF. In nucleotides, the CDR3 is TGTGCCAGCAGCTTACGGTTCTCCGACGAGCAGTACTTC.

This clone was observed a handful of times. The rearrangement joins TRBV19 to TRBJ1-5; the D is unclear. Looked up from germline, CDR1 is LNHDA and CDR2 is SQIVND (reference sequence). This CDR3 region has 13 residues. Trimming cost V 3 bases and J 5 bases, with 8 bases left between them. The CDR3 loop reads CASSMGRDQPQHF. DNA for the CDR3: TGTGCCAGTAGTATGGGGAGGGATCAGCCCCAGCATTTT.

The chain employs TRBV9 and TRBJ2-5; D call uncertain. V gave up 1 base and J gave up 0 bases, with 4 bases separating them. Germline values: CDR1 SGDLS, CDR2 YYNGEE. This CDR3 region has 13 residues. Here the CDR3 reads CASSVNNQETQYF. CDR3 nucleotides: TGTGCCAGCAGCGTAAACAACCAAGAGACCCAGTACTTC.

CDR3 loop: CASSSDRHSYEQYF. In DNA form, the CDR3 reads TGTGCCAGCAGCTCGGACAGGCACTCCTACGAGCAGTACTTC. The chain recombines TRBV7-8 with TRBJ2-7; TRBD1 matches 7 bases. Germline CDR1 SGHVS, CDR2 FQNEAQ. This CDR3 has 14 residues. J was trimmed by 0 bases and V by 4 bases; bases with no gene match: 3.

The rearrangement links TRBV14 to TRBJ1-3, with D uncertain. The CDR3 consists of 13 residues. Per the germline V gene, CDR1 is SGHDN and CDR2 is FVKESK. Trimming left V 8 bases short and J 0 bases short, with 8 bases between. CDR3 residues: CASQPYSGNTIYF. The CDR3, as DNA: TGTGCCAGCCAGCCATACTCTGGAAACACCATATATTTT.

The V call is TRBV28, the J call TRBJ1-2; TRBD1 might be the D (5 bases). Germline-derived CDR1 and CDR2 are MDHEN and SYDVKM. The CDR3 length is 16 residues. Trimming removed 2 bases at V and 4 bases at J, with 17 bases between. In DNA, the CDR3 is TGTGCCAGCAGTTTACCACAGGAGACACACCCCTATGGCTACACCTTC. Protein: CASSLPQETHPYGYTF.

The chain links TRBV18 to TRBJ2-7, with D possibly TRBD2 on 5 matching bases. Germline CDR1 KGHSH, CDR2 LQKENI. Trimming pared 1 base from V and 7 bases from J, leaving 11 bases between. The CDR3 runs to 13 residues. The CDR3 bases are TGTGCCAGCTCACCACGGGGTCCGGGGGAGCAGTACTTC. It translates to CASSPRGPGEQYF.

The sample holds a few counts of this clone. The V and J genes are TRBV7-2 and TRBJ2-3; 12 bases match TRBD2. V lost 4 bases and J lost 4; bases outside the gene matches: 9. The length of the CDR3 is 17 residues. Germline CDR1 SGHTA, CDR2 FQGNSA. CDR3 loop: CASSSPLAGGQSDTQYF. CDR3 in DNA: TGTGCCAGCAGCTCGCCGCTAGCGGGAGGGCAGTCAGATACGCAGTATTTT.

This clone was picked up a small number of times. The chain couples TRBV7-2 to TRBJ1-4, with 7 bases that match TRBD1. The CDR3 has 15 residues. With V trimmed by 5 bases and J by 5 bases, 8 bases remained unmatched. The germline V gene encodes CDR1 SGHTA and CDR2 FQGNSA. CDR3 sequence reads: CASSKGDRRNEKLFF. In nucleotides, the CDR3 is TGTGCCAGCAGCAAGGGGGACAGACGAAATGAAAAACTGTTTTTT.

J is TRBJ2-1 and V is TRBV27; D perhaps matches TRBD1 (5 bases). Germline V lookup: CDR1 MNHEY, CDR2 SMNVEV (reference sequence). V was pared by 4 bases and J by 9 bases, with 16 bases between. The CDR3 length is 14 residues. CDR3 loop: CASSSSTAQGEQFF. CDR3 in DNA: TGTGCCAGCAGTTCGTCGACTGCCCAGGGTGAGCAGTTCTTC.

This clone was detected only a few times. The chain uses TRBV6-1 and TRBJ2-1; TRBD1 matches 7 bases. V lost 2 bases and J lost 1; bases outside the gene matches: 2. Per the germline V gene, CDR1 is MNHNS and CDR2 is SASEGT. There are 15 residues in the CDR3. CDR3 sequence (DNA): TGTGCCAGCAGTGAATTGACAGGGTCCTACAATGAGCAGTTCTTC. It encodes CASSELTGSYNEQFF.

V gene TRBV6-5 combines with J gene TRBJ2-3; TRBD1 matches 7 bases. The germline gives CDR1 MNHEY, CDR2 SVGAGI. This CDR3 comprises 15 residues. J gave up 2 bases and V 5 bases, and 7 bases lay outside the gene matches. CDR3 bases: TGTGCCAGCAGTCGAGGGGGCTACGACACAGATACGCAGTATTTT. This encodes CASSRGGYDTDTQYF.

This clone is medium-sized by share. The V gene is TRBV27, the J gene TRBJ2-3; the match to TRBD1 covers 8 bases. CDR3 size: 13 residues. The V and J ends lost 10 bases and 0 bases, in that order; junction bases with no gene match: 3. Germline CDR1 is MNHEY and CDR2 is SMNVEV (reference sequence). The CDR3 coding sequence is TGTGCCACCAGGACAGGGAGCACAGATACGCAGTATTTT. It is translated as CATRTGSTDTQYF.